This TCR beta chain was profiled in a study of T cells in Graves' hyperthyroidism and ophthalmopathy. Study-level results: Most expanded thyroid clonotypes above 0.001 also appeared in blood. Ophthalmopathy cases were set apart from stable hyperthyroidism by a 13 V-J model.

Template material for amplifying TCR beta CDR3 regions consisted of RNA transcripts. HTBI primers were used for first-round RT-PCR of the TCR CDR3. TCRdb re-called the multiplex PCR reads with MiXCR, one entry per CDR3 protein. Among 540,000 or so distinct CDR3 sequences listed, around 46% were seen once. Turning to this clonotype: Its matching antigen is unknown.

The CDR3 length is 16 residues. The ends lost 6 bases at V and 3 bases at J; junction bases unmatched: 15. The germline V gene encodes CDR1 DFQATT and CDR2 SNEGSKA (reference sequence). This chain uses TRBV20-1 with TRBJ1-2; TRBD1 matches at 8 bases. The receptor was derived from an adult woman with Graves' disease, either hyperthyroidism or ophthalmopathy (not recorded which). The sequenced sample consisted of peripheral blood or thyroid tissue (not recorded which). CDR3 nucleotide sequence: TGCAGTGCGGCACCGGGACAGGAAGGGAATCACTATGGCTACACCTTC. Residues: CSAAPGQEGNHYGYTF.